This is a list of T cell receptor beta chains from one sample in a study of identical twins. Each CDR3 protein is one row after TCRdb ran MiXCR on the 5' RACE reads. The sample yields 690,000 or so distinct CDR3 sequences, around 5.7% seen once. Sequencing input: naive T cells sorted from blood. These receptors were obtained from a man younger than 35 in good health. Both conserved end residues are part of each CDR3. A D gene is named only where the DNA matches it firmly. Size is stated for part of the rows, as once, few or many counts, or as a class when the clone is expanded.

v_call	j_call	d_call	clone_size	cdr3_aa	cdr3_nt
TRBV7-2	TRBJ2-5	-	few	CASSLIREETQYF	TGTGCCAGCAGCTTAATCCGGGAAGAGACCCAGTACTTC
TRBV12-3/TRBV12-4	TRBJ2-7	-	many	CASSLDGRAVDEQYF	TGTGCCAGCAGTTTAGACGGCAGAGCCGTGGATGAGCAGTACTTC
TRBV5-1	TRBJ2-7	TRBD2	many	CASSPTPLAGISYEQYF	TGCGCCAGCAGCCCGACCCCACTAGCGGGCATCTCCTACGAGCAGTACTTC
TRBV29-1	TRBJ2-7	-	many	CSAWTAGYEQYF	TGCAGCGCGTGGACGGCTGGGTACGAGCAGTACTTC
TRBV7-2	TRBJ2-5	-	many	CASSLASQQETQYF	TGTGCCAGCAGCTTAGCGTCCCAGCAAGAGACCCAGTACTTC
TRBV15	TRBJ2-2	-	many	CATSSPLREAYTGELFF	TGTGCCACCAGCAGCCCTTTGAGGGAGGCGTACACCGGGGAGCTGTTTTTT
TRBV2	TRBJ1-2	TRBD1	-	CASLPGTGNYGYTF	TGTGCCAGCCTGCCCGGGACAGGGAACTATGGCTACACCTTC
TRBV5-1	TRBJ2-5	TRBD1	many	CASRGTVQETQYF	TGCGCCAGCAGAGGGACAGTTCAAGAGACCCAGTACTTC
TRBV5-1	TRBJ2-7	-	many	CASSLVAGIYEQYF	TGCGCCAGCAGCTTGGTGGCGGGGATCTACGAGCAGTACTTC
TRBV11-2	TRBJ1-1	-	few	CASSIIEQGEAFF	TGTGCCAGCAGCATCATCGAACAGGGTGAAGCTTTCTTT